What follows are 9 T cell receptor beta chains derived from one specimen sequenced in a study of beta chain features in type 1 diabetes. Their target antigens are unknown. The investigators reverse transcribed all of the isolated RNA, so they sequenced expressed TCRB transcripts. Assay: immunoSEQ multiplex PCR; the TCRdb copy retains only in-frame clones and omits some. The sample records about 27,000 clones, less than 70% being singletons. Regarding the study as a whole: In all four CD4+ subsets, TCRB CDR3 length was significantly, moderately reduced in type 1 diabetes.

Input material: Tregs from blood. Receptors originate from a woman aged 18-29 years with type 1 diabetes.

This clone was counted a few times. The rearrangement joins TRBV10-3 to TRBJ2-3, with D tentatively TRBD2 (5 bases). This CDR3 is 17 amino acids long. Trimming left V 0 bases short and J 4 bases short, with 17 bases between. Germline-derived CDR1 and CDR2 are ENHRY and SYGVKD. CDR3 sequence: CAISESLNLASSDTQYF. CDR3 sequence (DNA): TGTGCCATCAGTGAGTCGCTTAATCTAGCCTCCTCAGATACGCAGTATTTT.

J is TRBJ2-3 and V is TRBV7-3; no definite D call. This CDR3 has 13 residues. Germline assignment: CDR1 SGHTA and CDR2 FQGTGA. The V end lost 5 bases, the J end lost 2 bases, and 8 bases lay between the germline ends. CDR3: CASSETYTDTQYF. As DNA, the CDR3 is TGTGCCAGCAGCGAAACCTACACAGATACGCAGTATTTT.

This clone was found once. This chain uses TRBV2 with TRBJ1-6; D may be TRBD1 (6 bases). This CDR3 has 15 residues. V lost 7 bases, J lost 4 bases, and 14 bases lay in between. CDR1 and CDR2 (germline): SNHLY, FYNNEI. The CDR3: CASKPEDRYNSPLHF. CDR3 DNA sequence: TGTGCCAGCAAGCCCGAGGACAGATATAATTCACCCCTCCACTTT.

The chain combines TRBV21-1 with TRBJ1-1; the table's D call, TRBD1, has no DNA check behind it. TRBV21-1 is termed a pseudogene. This CDR3 has 20 residues. The CDR3 loop is CASSKGACRDRAPLNTEAFF. CDR3 nucleotide sequence: TGTGCCAGCAGCAAAGGGGCCTGCCGGGACAGGGCCCCCTTGAACACTGAAGCTTTCTTT.

The V and J genes are TRBV5-5 and TRBJ2-5, with D perhaps matching TRBD2 (5 bases). V lost 4 bases and J 3 bases, leaving 16 bases between the germline ends. The V gene's germline CDR1 is SGHKS and CDR2 YYEKEE (reference sequence). The CDR3 spans 15 residues. The CDR3 DNA follows: TGTGCCAGCAGCGTCCCTTGGACGGGGAAAGAGACCCAGTACTTC. Translation: CASSVPWTGKETQYF.

This clone was observed a few times. The V call is TRBV16, the J call TRBJ1-6, with TRBD1 as a possible D gene (6 bases). This CDR3 is 16 amino acids long. V lost 4 bases to trimming and J lost 7 bases, with 17 bases between them. Germline lookup yields CDR1 KGHSY and CDR2 FQNENV. The CDR3 nucleotides are TGTGCCAGCAGCCGCCCCGGGGCAGGGGAGAATTCACCCCTCCACTTT. Its translation: CASSRPGAGENSPLHF.

This chain connects TRBV19 to TRBJ2-7; TRBD2 matches 8 bases. V shed 5 bases and J 4 bases; nucleotides not matched to a gene: 10. Germline loops: CDR1 LNHDA, CDR2 SQIVND (reference sequence). The CDR3 runs to 15 residues. CDR3 DNA sequence: TGTGCCAGTAGTCCCAGCGGGAGAAAGGGGTACGAGCAGTACTTC. This translates into CASSPSGRKGYEQYF.

This clone is classed as medium-sized. The chain carries TRBV10-3 and TRBJ2-5; maybe TRBD2 (5 bases). The germline CDR1 and CDR2 sequences are ENHRY and SYGVKD. Between the trimmed V and J ends, which lost 6 bases and 5 bases, there was a span of 19 bases. The CDR3 is made up of 15 amino acids. The CDR3 DNA follows: TGTGCCATCAGCGAGGATCGGACTCTAGGGGAGACCCAGTACTTC. Translation gives CAISEDRTLGETQYF.

V usage is TRBV28 and J usage is TRBJ2-5; D is perhaps TRBD2 (7 bases). Trimming stripped 2 bases from V and 2 bases from J, with 12 bases between. Germline V CDR1 and CDR2: MDHEN, SYDVKM. The CDR3 contains 15 residues. CDR3 in DNA: TGTGCCAGCAGTTTAGCGGGGGCAGGGCAAGAGACCCAGTACTTC. Translating gives CASSLAGAGQETQYF.